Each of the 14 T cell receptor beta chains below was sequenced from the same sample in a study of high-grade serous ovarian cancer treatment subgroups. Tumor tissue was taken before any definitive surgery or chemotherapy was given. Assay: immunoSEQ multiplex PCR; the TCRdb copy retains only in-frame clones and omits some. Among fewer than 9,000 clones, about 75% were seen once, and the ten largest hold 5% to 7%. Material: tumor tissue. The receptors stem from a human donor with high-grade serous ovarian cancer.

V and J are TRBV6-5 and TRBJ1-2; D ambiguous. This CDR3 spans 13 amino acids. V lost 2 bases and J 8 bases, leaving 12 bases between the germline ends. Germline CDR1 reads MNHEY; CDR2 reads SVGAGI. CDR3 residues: CASSYPDGGGYTF. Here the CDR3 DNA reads TGTGCCAGCAGTTACCCGGATGGAGGGGGCTACACCTTC.

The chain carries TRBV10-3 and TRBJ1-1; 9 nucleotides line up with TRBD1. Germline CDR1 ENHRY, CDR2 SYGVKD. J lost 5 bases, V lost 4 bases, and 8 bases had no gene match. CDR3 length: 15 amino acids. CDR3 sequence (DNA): TGTGCCATCAGTGGTGGGGACAGGGCGAGGACTGAAGCTTTCTTT. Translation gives CAISGGDRARTEAFF.

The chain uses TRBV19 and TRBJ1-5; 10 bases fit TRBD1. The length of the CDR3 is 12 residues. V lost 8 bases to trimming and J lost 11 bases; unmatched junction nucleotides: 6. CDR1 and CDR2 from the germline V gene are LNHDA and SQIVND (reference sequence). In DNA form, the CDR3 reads TGTGCCAGTGGGACAGGGGTACGAGCCCAGCATTTT. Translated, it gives CASGTGVRAQHF. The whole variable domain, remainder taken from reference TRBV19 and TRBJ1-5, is DGGITQSPKYLFRKEGQNVTLSCEQNLNHDAMYWYRQDPGQGLRLIYYSQIVNDFQKGDIAEGYSVSREKKESFPLTVTSAQKNPTAFYLCASGTGVRAQHFGDGTRLSIL.

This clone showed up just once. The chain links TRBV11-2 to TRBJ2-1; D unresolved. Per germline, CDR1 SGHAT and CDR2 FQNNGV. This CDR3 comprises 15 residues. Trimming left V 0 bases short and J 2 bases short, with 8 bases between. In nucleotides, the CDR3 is TGTGCCAGCAGCTTAGACCCGAAGGCCTACAATGAGCAGTTCTTC. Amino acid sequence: CASSLDPKAYNEQFF.

The CDR3 loop reads CASSRTGSGANVLTF. The CDR3, as DNA: TGCGCCAGCAGCCGTACAGGCTCTGGGGCCAACGTCCTGACTTTC. V is TRBV4-3 and J is TRBJ2-6; a weak D match, TRBD1 (5 bases). CDR1 and CDR2 from the germline V gene are LGHNA and YSLEER. The CDR3 totals 15 residues. V shed 4 bases and J shed 0 bases, with 7 bases lying between them.

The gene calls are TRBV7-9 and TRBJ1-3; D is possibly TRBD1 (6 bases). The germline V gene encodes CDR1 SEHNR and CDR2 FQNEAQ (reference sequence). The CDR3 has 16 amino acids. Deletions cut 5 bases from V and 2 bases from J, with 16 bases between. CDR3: CASSTYREQAGNTIYF. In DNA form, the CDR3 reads TGTGCCAGCAGCACCTACAGGGAACAGGCTGGAAACACCATATATTTT.

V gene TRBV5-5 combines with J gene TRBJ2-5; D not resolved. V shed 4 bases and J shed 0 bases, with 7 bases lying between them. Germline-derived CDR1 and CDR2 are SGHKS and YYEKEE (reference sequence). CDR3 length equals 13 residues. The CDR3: CASSPPNQETQYF. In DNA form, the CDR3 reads TGTGCCAGCAGCCCCCCCAACCAAGAGACCCAGTACTTC. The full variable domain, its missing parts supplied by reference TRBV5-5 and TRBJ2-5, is DAGVTQSPTHLIKTRGQQVTLRCSPISGHKSVSWYQQVLGQGPQFIFQYYEKEERGRGNFPDRFSARQFPNYSSELNVNALLLGDSALYLCASSPPNQETQYFGPGTRLLVL.

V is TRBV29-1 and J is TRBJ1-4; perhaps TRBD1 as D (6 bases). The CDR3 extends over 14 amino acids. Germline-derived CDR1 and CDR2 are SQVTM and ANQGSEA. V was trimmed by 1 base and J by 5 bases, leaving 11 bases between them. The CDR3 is CSVEAAGANEKLFF. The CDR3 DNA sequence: TGCAGCGTTGAAGCGGCAGGGGCCAATGAAAAACTGTTTTTT. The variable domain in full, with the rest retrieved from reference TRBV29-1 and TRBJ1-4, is SAVISQKPSRDICQRGTSLTIQCQVDSQVTMMFWYRQQPGQSLTLIATANQGSEATYESGFVIDKFPISRPNLTFSTLTVSNMSPEDSSIYLCSVEAAGANEKLFFGSGTQLSVL.

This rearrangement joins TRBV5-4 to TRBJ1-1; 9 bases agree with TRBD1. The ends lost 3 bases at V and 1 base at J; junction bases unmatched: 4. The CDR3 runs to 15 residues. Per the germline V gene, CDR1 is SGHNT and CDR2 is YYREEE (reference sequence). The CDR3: CASSSGTGTNTEAFF. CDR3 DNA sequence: TGTGCCAGCAGCTCCGGGACAGGGACGAACACTGAAGCTTTCTTT.

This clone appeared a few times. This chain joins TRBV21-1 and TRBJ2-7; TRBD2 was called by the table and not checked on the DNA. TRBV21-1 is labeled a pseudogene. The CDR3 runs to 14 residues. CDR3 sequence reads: CASLSGDNSYEQYF. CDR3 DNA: TGTGCCAGCTTAAGCGGGGATAACTCCTACGAGCAGTACTTC.

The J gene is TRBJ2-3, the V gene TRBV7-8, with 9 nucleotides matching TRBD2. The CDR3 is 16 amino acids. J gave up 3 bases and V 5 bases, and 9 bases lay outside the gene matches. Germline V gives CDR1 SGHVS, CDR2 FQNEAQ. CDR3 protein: CASSHTAGGNTDTQYF. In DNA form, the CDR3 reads TGTGCCAGCAGCCATACAGCGGGGGGAAATACAGATACGCAGTATTTT. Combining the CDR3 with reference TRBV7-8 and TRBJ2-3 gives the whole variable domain GAGVSQSPRYKVAKRGQDVALRCDPISGHVSLFWYQQALGQGPEFLTYFQNEAQLDKSGLPSDRFFAERPEGSVSTLKIQRTQQEDSAVYLCASSHTAGGNTDTQYFGPGTRLTVL.

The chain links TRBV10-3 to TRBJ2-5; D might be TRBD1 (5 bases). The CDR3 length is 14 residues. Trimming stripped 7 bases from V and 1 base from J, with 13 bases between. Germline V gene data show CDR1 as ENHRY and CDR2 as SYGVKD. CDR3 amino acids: CAIKGIDSQETQYF. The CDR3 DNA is TGTGCCATCAAGGGTATAGACAGCCAAGAGACCCAGTACTTC.

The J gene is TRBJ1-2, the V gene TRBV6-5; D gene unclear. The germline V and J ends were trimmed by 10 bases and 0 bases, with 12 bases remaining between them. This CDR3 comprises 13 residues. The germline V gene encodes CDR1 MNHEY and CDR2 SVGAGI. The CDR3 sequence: CATAVGANYGYTF. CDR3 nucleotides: TGTGCCACAGCAGTCGGAGCTAACTATGGCTACACCTTC.

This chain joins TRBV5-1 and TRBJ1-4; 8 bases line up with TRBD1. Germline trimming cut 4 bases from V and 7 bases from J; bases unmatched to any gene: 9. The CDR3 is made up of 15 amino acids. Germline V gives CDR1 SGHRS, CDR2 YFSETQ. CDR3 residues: CASSPGQGRGEKLFF. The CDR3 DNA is TGCGCCAGCAGCCCAGGACAGGGTCGGGGTGAAAAACTGTTTTTT. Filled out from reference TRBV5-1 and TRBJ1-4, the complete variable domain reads KAGVTQTPRYLIKTRGQQVTLSCSPISGHRSVSWYQQTPGQGLQFLFEYFSETQRNKGNFPGRFSGRQFSNSRSEMNVSTLELGDSALYLCASSPGQGRGEKLFFGSGTQLSVL.